This TCR beta chain was profiled in a study of early T cells in non-severe SARS-CoV-2 infection. This clonotype was recorded at least ten times. Trimming left V 5 bases short and J 7 bases short, with 9 bases between. From germline, CDR1 is MNHNS and CDR2 SASEGT. CDR3 size: 11 residues. cDNA molecules, individually, were tagged with unique molecular identifiers. TCRdb re-analysed the 5' RACE reads in MiXCR, keeping a single row per CDR3 protein. The sample has about 36,000 distinct CDR3 sequences; around 6.5% are singletons. This TCR was recovered from an adult who was a healthcare worker with PCR-confirmed SARS-CoV-2 infection or an uninfected control (not recorded which). This chain uses TRBV6-1 with TRBJ2-7; a possible D gene is TRBD1 (5 bases). The sequencing used whole blood, collected at baseline. The CDR3 DNA reads TGTGCCAGCAGTCTTAGGGGTGAGCAGTACTTC. It codes for CASSLRGEQYF.